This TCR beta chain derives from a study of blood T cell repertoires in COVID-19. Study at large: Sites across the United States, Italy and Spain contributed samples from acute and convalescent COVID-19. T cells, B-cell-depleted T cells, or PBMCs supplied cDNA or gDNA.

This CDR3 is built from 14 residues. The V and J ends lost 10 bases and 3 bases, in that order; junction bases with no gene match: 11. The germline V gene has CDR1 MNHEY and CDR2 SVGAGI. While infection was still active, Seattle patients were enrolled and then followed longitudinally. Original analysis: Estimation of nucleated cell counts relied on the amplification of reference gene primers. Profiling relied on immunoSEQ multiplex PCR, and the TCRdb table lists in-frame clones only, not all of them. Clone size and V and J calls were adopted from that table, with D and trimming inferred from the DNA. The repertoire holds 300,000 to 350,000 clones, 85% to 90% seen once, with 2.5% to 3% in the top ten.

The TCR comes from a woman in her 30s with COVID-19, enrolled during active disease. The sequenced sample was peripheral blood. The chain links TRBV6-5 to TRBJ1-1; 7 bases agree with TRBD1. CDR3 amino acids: CATAGTALYTEAFF. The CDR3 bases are TGTGCCACAGCTGGGACAGCGCTTTACACTGAAGCTTTCTTT.